This TCR beta chain was identified during a study of T cell responses to AZD1222 COVID-19 vaccine. A remark on this clone: The antigen is unknown.

Clones were sequenced by immunoSEQ multiplex PCR, and TCRdb holds only the in-frame ones, with some missing. The repertoire holds more than 120,000 clones, with 89% as singletons. Regarding the study as a whole: The study reported that nearly half of spike-specific TCRs target unmutated variant regions.

This TCR was sampled from an adult who received the AZD1222 COVID-19 vaccine. Sequenced material: peripheral blood, taken 28 days after the second AZD1222 dose.

For the CDR3, the DNA is TGTGCCAGCTCATCAAGTTCGAATTCACCCCTCCACTTT. Encoded protein: CASSSSSNSPLHF. The chain combines TRBV18 with TRBJ1-6; D not resolved. This CDR3 spans 13 amino acids. Per germline, CDR1 KGHSH and CDR2 LQKENI. V lost 5 bases, J lost 7 bases, and 9 bases lay in between.